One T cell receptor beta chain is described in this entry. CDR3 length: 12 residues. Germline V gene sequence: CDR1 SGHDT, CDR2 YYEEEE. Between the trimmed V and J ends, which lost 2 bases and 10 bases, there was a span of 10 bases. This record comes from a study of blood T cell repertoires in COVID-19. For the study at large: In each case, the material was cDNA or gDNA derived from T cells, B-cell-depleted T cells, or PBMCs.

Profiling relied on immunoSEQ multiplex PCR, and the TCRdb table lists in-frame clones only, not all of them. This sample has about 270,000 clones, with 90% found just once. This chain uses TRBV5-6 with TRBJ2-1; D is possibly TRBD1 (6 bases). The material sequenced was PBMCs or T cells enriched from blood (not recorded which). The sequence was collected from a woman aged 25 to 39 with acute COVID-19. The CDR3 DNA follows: TGTGCCAGCAGCTTAACAGGGCCCGAGCAGTTCTTC. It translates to CASSLTGPEQFF.